The rows below give T cell receptor beta chains drawn from one sample of a study of shared clonotypes between healthy human individuals. The data were produced by immunoSEQ multiplex PCR, yet TCRdb's version contains in-frame clones alone and is incomplete. This sample has hundreds of thousands of clones, with about 74% found just once. Sequenced sample: PBMCs. These receptors all stem from a woman in her thirties or forties in good health. Some clones in this sample may be carry-over from other donors' samples. The CDR3 runs from the conserved cysteine through the conserved F or W. Each record gives: V gene, clone size, J gene, D gene, CDR3 DNA, CDR3 protein. A D gene is named only where the DNA matches it firmly. Clone size is not always given. Where it is, it says once, few, many or a class for expanded clones.

v_call: TRBV5-1; clone_size: few; j_call: TRBJ1-1; d_call: -; cdr3_nt: TGCGCCAGCAGCTTGGCCACTTCGAACACTGAAGCTTTCTTT; cdr3_aa: CASSLATSNTEAFF
v_call: TRBV29-1; clone_size: -; j_call: TRBJ2-5; d_call: -; cdr3_nt: TGCAGCGTTGGAGGGCTACAAGAGACCCAGTACTTC; cdr3_aa: CSVGGLQETQYF
v_call: TRBV28; clone_size: -; j_call: TRBJ1-1; d_call: -; cdr3_nt: TGTGCCAGCAGTATGCGAACAGTGAACACTGAAGCTTTCTTT; cdr3_aa: CASSMRTVNTEAFF
v_call: TRBV7-9; clone_size: -; j_call: TRBJ2-5; d_call: TRBD1; cdr3_nt: TGTGCCAGCAGCTGGACAGGGGGCGATGAGACCCAGTACTTC; cdr3_aa: CASSWTGGDETQYF
v_call: TRBV29-1; clone_size: -; j_call: TRBJ1-5; d_call: -; cdr3_nt: TGCAGCGTCATGATGGGTCAGAATCAGCCCCAGCATTTT; cdr3_aa: CSVMMGQNQPQHF
v_call: TRBV19; clone_size: few; j_call: TRBJ1-2; d_call: TRBD1; cdr3_nt: TGTGCCAGTAGTGGACAGGCTAGTAACTATGGCTACACCTTC; cdr3_aa: CASSGQASNYGYTF
v_call: TRBV9; clone_size: once; j_call: TRBJ1-4; d_call: -; cdr3_nt: TGTGCCAGCAGCGTAGATCGGGGTTTGAATGAAAAACTGTTTTTT; cdr3_aa: CASSVDRGLNEKLFF
v_call: TRBV5-1; clone_size: -; j_call: TRBJ2-5; d_call: TRBD2; cdr3_nt: TGCGCCAGCAGCACCACTAGCGGGAGGGCCCCAGGGGAGACCCAGTACTTC; cdr3_aa: CASSTTSGRAPGETQYF
v_call: TRBV18; clone_size: -; j_call: TRBJ2-2; d_call: -; cdr3_nt: TGTGCCAGCTCACCACGGGGAGGTTCGAACACCGGGGAGCTGTTTTTT; cdr3_aa: CASSPRGGSNTGELFF
v_call: TRBV29-1; clone_size: -; j_call: TRBJ2-3; d_call: -; cdr3_nt: TGCAGCGCTTCCCCGGGTGCGCGCTTAGATACGCAGTATTTT; cdr3_aa: CSASPGARLDTQYF
v_call: TRBV2; clone_size: few; j_call: TRBJ2-5; d_call: -; cdr3_nt: TGTGCCAGCTCGGGTCGAGAGACCCAGTACTTC; cdr3_aa: CASSGRETQYF
v_call: TRBV28; clone_size: -; j_call: TRBJ1-1; d_call: TRBD1; cdr3_nt: TGTGCCAGCAGTCACAGGGGGTTGAACACTGAAGCTTTCTTT; cdr3_aa: CASSHRGLNTEAFF
v_call: TRBV10-3; clone_size: once; j_call: TRBJ2-5; d_call: -; cdr3_nt: TGTGCCATCGGGGCTTTCGGGGAGACCCAGTACTTC; cdr3_aa: CAIGAFGETQYF
v_call: TRBV5-1; clone_size: -; j_call: TRBJ2-3; d_call: -; cdr3_nt: TGCGCCAGCGCCTCGGTAGGACCAGATACGCAGTATTTT; cdr3_aa: CASASVGPDTQYF
v_call: TRBV27; clone_size: -; j_call: TRBJ2-2; d_call: -; cdr3_nt: TGTGCCAGCAGTTTATCCGGGGATTTGGATCTCCTCTCGAACACCGGGGAGCTGTTTTTT; cdr3_aa: CASSLSGDLDLLSNTGELFF
v_call: TRBV4-1; clone_size: -; j_call: TRBJ1-3; d_call: TRBD1; cdr3_nt: TGCGCCAGCAGCCAAGTAGGGGGCCGTGGAAACACCATATATTTT; cdr3_aa: CASSQVGGRGNTIYF
v_call: TRBV18; clone_size: many; j_call: TRBJ2-6; d_call: -; cdr3_nt: TGTGCCAGCTCACCACTTTCCCCCAGCTCTGGGGCCAACGTCCTGACTTTC; cdr3_aa: CASSPLSPSSGANVLTF
v_call: TRBV4-2; clone_size: -; j_call: TRBJ2-2; d_call: TRBD2; cdr3_nt: TGTGCCAGCAGCCAAGTGATTGGGACTAGCGGAGCCGGGGAGCTGTTTTTT; cdr3_aa: CASSQVIGTSGAGELFF
v_call: TRBV28; clone_size: -; j_call: TRBJ1-5; d_call: -; cdr3_nt: TGTGCCAGCAGTAGGGGCGATCAGCCCCAGCATTTT; cdr3_aa: CASSRGDQPQHF
v_call: TRBV5-4; clone_size: -; j_call: TRBJ1-2; d_call: TRBD1; cdr3_nt: TGTGCCAGCAGCTTGGCCGGACAGGCCTATGGCTACACCTTC; cdr3_aa: CASSLAGQAYGYTF
v_call: TRBV7-2; clone_size: -; j_call: TRBJ2-2; d_call: TRBD1; cdr3_nt: TGTGCCAGCAGCTCCCGGCGGGACAGGGCGAACACCGGGGAGCTGTTTTTT; cdr3_aa: CASSSRRDRANTGELFF
v_call: TRBV28; clone_size: -; j_call: TRBJ2-3; d_call: -; cdr3_nt: TGTGCCAGCAGTTTACTACGACATACGCAGTATTTT; cdr3_aa: CASSLLRHTQYF
v_call: TRBV7-2; clone_size: few; j_call: TRBJ2-7; d_call: TRBD1; cdr3_nt: TGTGCCAGCAGCTCGACAGGGTTCGGAGGCTACGAGCAGTACTTC; cdr3_aa: CASSSTGFGGYEQYF
v_call: TRBV9; clone_size: few; j_call: TRBJ1-1; d_call: -; cdr3_nt: TGTGCCAGCAGCGTAGTCGGCCAGAACACTGAAGCTTTCTTT; cdr3_aa: CASSVVGQNTEAFF
v_call: TRBV28; clone_size: -; j_call: TRBJ2-3; d_call: -; cdr3_nt: TGTGCCAGCAGTTTGCAGGGCGCCGCAACAGATACGCAGTATTTT; cdr3_aa: CASSLQGAATDTQYF
v_call: TRBV14; clone_size: -; j_call: TRBJ2-2; d_call: -; cdr3_nt: TGTGCCAGCAGCCAATTAGTCGCCGGGGAGCTGTTTTTT; cdr3_aa: CASSQLVAGELFF
v_call: TRBV18; clone_size: -; j_call: TRBJ1-6; d_call: TRBD1; cdr3_nt: TGTGCCAGCTCCCCCGACAGGGATTCACCCCTCCACTTT; cdr3_aa: CASSPDRDSPLHF
v_call: TRBV30; clone_size: -; j_call: TRBJ2-4; d_call: -; cdr3_nt: TGTGCCTGGAGTCGGTGGCAGGGAAACATTCAGTACTTC; cdr3_aa: CAWSRWQGNIQYF
v_call: TRBV5-1; clone_size: -; j_call: TRBJ2-5; d_call: -; cdr3_nt: TGCGCCAGCAGCACCCTCACGACAGGACACCAAGAGACCCAGTACTTC; cdr3_aa: CASSTLTTGHQETQYF
v_call: TRBV10-2; clone_size: -; j_call: TRBJ2-7; d_call: TRBD1; cdr3_nt: TGCGCCAGCAGTGGGGACAGCACCTACGAGCAGTACTTC; cdr3_aa: CASSGDSTYEQYF
v_call: TRBV21-1; clone_size: -; j_call: TRBJ2-5; d_call: -; cdr3_nt: TGTGCCAGCAGCCTGAGGGGGGGGCCCGATCTCGGAGAGACCCAGTACTTC; cdr3_aa: CASSLRGGPDLGETQYF
v_call: TRBV30; clone_size: -; j_call: TRBJ1-5; d_call: -; cdr3_nt: TGTGCCTGGAGTATCGGGGACGACCAGCCCCAGCATTTT; cdr3_aa: CAWSIGDDQPQHF
v_call: TRBV6-6; clone_size: -; j_call: TRBJ2-3; d_call: TRBD1; cdr3_nt: TGTGCCACCTTACAGGGGGTGACAGATACGCAGTATTTT; cdr3_aa: CATLQGVTDTQYF
v_call: TRBV11-2; clone_size: -; j_call: TRBJ2-1; d_call: -; cdr3_nt: TGTGCCAGCAGCTTAAAGGGTGGCGATGAGCAGTTCTTC; cdr3_aa: CASSLKGGDEQFF
v_call: TRBV2; clone_size: -; j_call: TRBJ2-2; d_call: TRBD2; cdr3_nt: TGTGCCAGCAGGATGAGGACTAGCGGGAGCGTTGGCGGGGAGCTGTTTTTT; cdr3_aa: CASRMRTSGSVGGELFF
v_call: TRBV18; clone_size: many; j_call: TRBJ2-3; d_call: TRBD2; cdr3_nt: TGTGCCAGCTCAGACCTAGCGGGGGATACGCAGTATTTT; cdr3_aa: CASSDLAGDTQYF
v_call: TRBV7-3; clone_size: -; j_call: TRBJ2-7; d_call: -; cdr3_nt: TGTGCCAGCAGCTTGGATAGCGTGGGCGAGCAGTACTTC; cdr3_aa: CASSLDSVGEQYF
v_call: TRBV23-1; clone_size: -; j_call: TRBJ2-1; d_call: -; cdr3_nt: TGCGCCAGCCCTCTTTCAAGGAGCTCCTACAATGAGCAGTTCTTC; cdr3_aa: CASPLSRSSYNEQFF
v_call: TRBV9; clone_size: -; j_call: TRBJ2-7; d_call: -; cdr3_nt: TGTGCCAGCAGCGTGGGGGGCTCTGAAACCTACGAGCAGTACTTC; cdr3_aa: CASSVGGSETYEQYF
v_call: TRBV18; clone_size: -; j_call: TRBJ2-5; d_call: -; cdr3_nt: TGTGCCAGCTCACTTCAGCGGTCCGGCGGGGAGACCCAGTACTTC; cdr3_aa: CASSLQRSGGETQYF
v_call: TRBV25-1; clone_size: -; j_call: TRBJ2-7; d_call: -; cdr3_nt: TGTGCCAGCAGTCCAGGGGGGTCGAACGAGCAGTACTTC; cdr3_aa: CASSPGGSNEQYF
v_call: TRBV5-1; clone_size: -; j_call: TRBJ2-1; d_call: TRBD2; cdr3_nt: TGCGCCAGCAGCCCGACCGAGACTAGCGGCCACAATGAGCAGTTCTTC; cdr3_aa: CASSPTETSGHNEQFF
v_call: TRBV7-2; clone_size: many; j_call: TRBJ2-7; d_call: -; cdr3_nt: TGTGCCAGCAGCCCTAGACGTGGGGAGCAGTACTTC; cdr3_aa: CASSPRRGEQYF
v_call: TRBV4-2; clone_size: few; j_call: TRBJ2-2; d_call: -; cdr3_nt: TGTGCCAGCAGCCAAGGGCAACAGGGGAGGGGCACCGGGGAGCTGTTTTTT; cdr3_aa: CASSQGQQGRGTGELFF
v_call: TRBV7-9; clone_size: -; j_call: TRBJ2-7; d_call: -; cdr3_nt: TGTGCCAGCAGCTCCTTCTCTTCCAACTACGAGCAGTACTTC; cdr3_aa: CASSSFSSNYEQYF
v_call: TRBV6-5; clone_size: -; j_call: TRBJ1-5; d_call: -; cdr3_nt: TGTGCCAGCAGTCCGGCACACAGCAATCAGCCCCAGCATTTT; cdr3_aa: CASSPAHSNQPQHF
v_call: TRBV2; clone_size: -; j_call: TRBJ1-1; d_call: -; cdr3_nt: TGTGCCAGCAGGCTGACAGCGTTCACTGAAGCTTTCTTT; cdr3_aa: CASRLTAFTEAFF
v_call: TRBV16; clone_size: few; j_call: TRBJ2-1; d_call: TRBD2; cdr3_nt: TGTGCCAGCAGCCAATCTGGGGGACTAGGGACCTACAATGAGCAGTTCTTC; cdr3_aa: CASSQSGGLGTYNEQFF
v_call: TRBV6-6; clone_size: -; j_call: TRBJ2-1; d_call: -; cdr3_nt: TGTGCCAGCAGTTTCATCAATGAGCAGTTCTTC; cdr3_aa: CASSFINEQFF
v_call: TRBV28; clone_size: -; j_call: TRBJ2-2; d_call: TRBD1; cdr3_nt: TGTGCCAGCAGTTTATGGACAGGGGACACCGGGGAGCTGTTTTTT; cdr3_aa: CASSLWTGDTGELFF
v_call: TRBV14; clone_size: few; j_call: TRBJ2-7; d_call: TRBD1; cdr3_nt: TGTGCCAGCAGACTCTCCGGGACAGTAACCTACGAGCAGTACTTC; cdr3_aa: CASRLSGTVTYEQYF
v_call: TRBV6-6; clone_size: -; j_call: TRBJ2-1; d_call: TRBD2; cdr3_nt: TGTGCCAGCAGTTATGGCGGGAGAAGTGAGCAGTTCTTC; cdr3_aa: CASSYGGRSEQFF
v_call: TRBV7-2; clone_size: many; j_call: TRBJ2-2; d_call: TRBD2; cdr3_nt: TGTGCCAGCAGCCCGAGCGGGAGTAAGAACACCGGGGAGCTGTTTTTT; cdr3_aa: CASSPSGSKNTGELFF
v_call: TRBV30; clone_size: -; j_call: TRBJ2-7; d_call: TRBD2; cdr3_nt: TGTGCCTGGAGTTCCGCTAGCGGTACCTACGAGCAGTACTTC; cdr3_aa: CAWSSASGTYEQYF
v_call: TRBV11-2; clone_size: -; j_call: TRBJ2-5; d_call: -; cdr3_nt: TGTGCCAGCAGCTTAGATCGGCGGGCGGACACCGAGACCCAGTACTTC; cdr3_aa: CASSLDRRADTETQYF
v_call: TRBV23-1; clone_size: few; j_call: TRBJ2-5; d_call: TRBD1; cdr3_nt: TGCGCCAGCAGTTCCAGGGGGCTTTGGAAGACCCAGTACTTC; cdr3_aa: CASSSRGLWKTQYF
v_call: TRBV19; clone_size: -; j_call: TRBJ2-7; d_call: -; cdr3_nt: TGTGCCAGTAGTATAGGTCGACGAGGAACCTACGAGCAGTACTTC; cdr3_aa: CASSIGRRGTYEQYF